This is a list of T cell receptor beta chains from one sample in a study of blood T cell repertoires in COVID-19. Sequencing used immunoSEQ multiplex PCR; TCRdb keeps in-frame clones, though not all of them. The sample consists of 650,000 to 800,000 clones, 90% of them appearing once. The sequencing input was peripheral blood. The receptors were sampled from a woman younger than 30 with acute or convalescent COVID-19. CDR3s include the opening cysteine and the closing phenylalanine or tryptophan. Fields, in order: D gene, CDR3 length, J gene, V gene, CDR3 DNA, CDR3 protein. A D gene is named only where the DNA matches it firmly.

d_gene: NA
len: 15
j_gene: TRBJ1-2
v_gene: TRBV7-3
CDR3nt: TGTGCCAGCAGCCTCCGAGGAGACAGCCGCTATGGCTACACCTTC
CDR3aa: CASSLRGDSRYGYTF

d_gene: TRBD1
len: 12
j_gene: TRBJ2-7
v_gene: TRBV24-1
CDR3nt: TGTGCCACCAGTGATTTTATAGGGGGCCAGTACTTC
CDR3aa: CATSDFIGGQYF

d_gene: NA
len: 15
j_gene: TRBJ2-7
v_gene: TRBV5-1
CDR3nt: TGCGCCAGCAGCTTGGGACAGCACCTGATCTACGAGCAGTACTTC
CDR3aa: CASSLGQHLIYEQYF

d_gene: TRBD1
len: 15
j_gene: TRBJ2-7
v_gene: TRBV6-5
CDR3nt: TGTGCCAGCAGTCTTCGGACAGGGGGCCCCCTGGAGCAGTACTTC
CDR3aa: CASSLRTGGPLEQYF

d_gene: TRBD1
len: 18
j_gene: TRBJ1-5
v_gene: TRBV4-1
CDR3nt: TGCGCCAGCAGCCAAGATACTAAACCAGGGGGCTACAATCAGCCCCAGCATTTT
CDR3aa: CASSQDTKPGGYNQPQHF

d_gene: NA
len: 14
j_gene: TRBJ1-1
v_gene: TRBV6-1
CDR3nt: TGTGCCAGCAGTGAAGCTTCGCGGGGGACTGAAGCTTTCTTT
CDR3aa: CASSEASRGTEAFF

d_gene: NA
len: 13
j_gene: TRBJ2-5
v_gene: TRBV3-1/TRBV3-2
CDR3nt: TGTGCCAGCAGCCGGAGGAGTGAGGAGACCCAGTACTTC
CDR3aa: CASSRRSEETQYF

d_gene: NA
len: 13
j_gene: TRBJ1-1
v_gene: TRBV30
CDR3nt: TGTGCCTGGACTCGACAGGTGAACACTGAAGCTTTCTTT
CDR3aa: CAWTRQVNTEAFF

d_gene: NA
len: 15
j_gene: TRBJ2-1
v_gene: TRBV5-1
CDR3nt: TGCGCCAGCAGCTTGGGAAGGCGGGGTCCGTATGAGCAGTTCTTC
CDR3aa: CASSLGRRGPYEQFF

d_gene: NA
len: 13
j_gene: TRBJ1-2
v_gene: TRBV11-2
CDR3nt: TGTGCCAGCAGCTTAGGTACTAACTATGGCTACACCTTC
CDR3aa: CASSLGTNYGYTF

d_gene: TRBD1
len: 13
j_gene: TRBJ1-2
v_gene: TRBV29-1
CDR3nt: TGCAGCGTACCGGGGGACAGGGTTGATGGCTACACCTTC
CDR3aa: CSVPGDRVDGYTF

d_gene: NA
len: 13
j_gene: TRBJ2-2
v_gene: TRBV27
CDR3nt: TGTGCCAGCACTCGGTATCTTGGTGGGGAGCTGTTTTTT
CDR3aa: CASTRYLGGELFF

d_gene: TRBD1
len: 14
j_gene: TRBJ1-5
v_gene: TRBV30
CDR3nt: TGTGCCTGGTCTCCGGCAGGGGGCTTTCAGCCCCAGCATTTT
CDR3aa: CAWSPAGGFQPQHF

d_gene: TRBD1
len: 15
j_gene: TRBJ2-7
v_gene: TRBV19
CDR3nt: TGTGCCAGTAGTACCGGACAGGGGGATCCCTACGAGCAGTACTTC
CDR3aa: CASSTGQGDPYEQYF

d_gene: NA
len: 16
j_gene: TRBJ2-2
v_gene: TRBV27
CDR3nt: TGTGCCAGCACCCGGGTGGGGACAAGGAACACCGGGGAGCTGTTTTTT
CDR3aa: CASTRVGTRNTGELFF

d_gene: NA
len: 11
j_gene: TRBJ1-1
v_gene: TRBV6-5
CDR3nt: TGTGCCAGCACCCGAGACACTGAAGCTTTCTTT
CDR3aa: CASTRDTEAFF